This TCR beta chain was sequenced during a study of cytomegalovirus exposure and HLA in healthy donors. General study findings and limits: Later analysis demonstrated an association between a missense DCLRE1C variant and TCR beta V- and J-gene trimming. Highly shared sequence variants in one cluster were likely a sequencing artifact. Reportedly, cytomegalovirus status was diagnosed with high sensitivity and specificity. Most CMV-associated TCR beta chains appeared HLA-restricted in a later analysis.

The PCR contained 60 Vbeta and 13 Jbeta primers. TCRdb keeps only in-frame clones here, not all; method: immunoSEQ multiplex PCR. The data show 150,000 to 200,000 clones, with about 76% seen just once and 2% to 2.5% held by the top ten. Regarding this clone: Its antigen is as yet unknown.

Trimming at V came to 2 bases and at J to 4 bases, leaving 6 bases not matched to a gene. Per the germline V gene, CDR1 is SGHTA and CDR2 is FQGTGA. This CDR3 spans 15 amino acids. The rearrangement links TRBV7-3 to TRBJ2-3; 7 bases agree with TRBD2. The sequencing input was PBMCs. This receptor was obtained from a female donor in good health and CMV-seronegative. The CDR3 DNA is TGTGCCAGCAGCTTAGCGGGAGCTAAATCAGATACGCAGTATTTT. Encoded protein: CASSLAGAKSDTQYF.